These 23 T cell receptor beta chains share one sample of origin, sequenced in a study of T cell responses to AZD1222 COVID-19 vaccine. The protocol was immunoSEQ multiplex PCR, while the TCRdb copy is restricted to in-frame clones and leaves out a portion. Of around 66,000 clones listed, roughly 91% are singletons. The input for sequencing was peripheral blood, taken 28 days after the second dose of the MenACWY control vaccine. Source of these receptors: an adult who received the MenACWY meningococcal vaccine as a control.

The chain recombines TRBV5-1 with TRBJ1-1; TRBD1 might be the D (5 bases). This CDR3 comprises 15 residues. The V and J ends lost 0 bases and 1 base respectively, with 10 bases between them. Germline V gives CDR1 SGHRS, CDR2 YFSETQ. The DNA of the CDR3 is TGCGCCAGCAGCTTGGTGGGGCAGGGGAACACTGAAGCTTTCTTT. Its protein product is CASSLVGQGNTEAFF. Full variable domain (rest looked up from reference TRBV5-1 and TRBJ1-1): KAGVTQTPRYLIKTRGQQVTLSCSPISGHRSVSWYQQTPGQGLQFLFEYFSETQRNKGNFPGRFSGRQFSNSRSEMNVSTLELGDSALYLCASSLVGQGNTEAFFGQGTRLTVV.

This chain joins TRBV29-1 and TRBJ1-2; TRBD1 aligns across 7 bases. The CDR3 runs 14 residues. J was trimmed by 2 bases and V by 2 bases; bases with no gene match: 5. CDR1 SQVTM and CDR2 ANQGSEA come from the germline V gene. The chain's CDR3 is CSVETGEGNYGYTF. CDR3 nucleotides: TGCAGCGTTGAAACAGGGGAAGGGAACTATGGCTACACCTTC.

This rearrangement joins TRBV5-4 to TRBJ1-4; TRBD1 aligns across 8 bases. Germline V lookup: CDR1 SGHNT, CDR2 YYREEE (reference sequence). V lost 7 bases, J lost 3 bases, and 8 bases stayed unmatched. This CDR3 region has 15 residues. CDR3 nucleotides: TGTGCCAGCGCAGCAGGGGGCAGAGCTAATGAAAAACTGTTTTTT. It specifies CASAAGGRANEKLFF.

V gene TRBV19 combines with J gene TRBJ1-1; TRBD1 aligns across 9 bases. Germline V lookup: CDR1 LNHDA, CDR2 SQIVND (reference sequence). The CDR3 totals 15 residues. The V gene end was trimmed by 6 bases and the J gene end by 2 bases; junction bases not matched to a gene: 7. The CDR3 region is CASRGQGTVNTEAFF. The CDR3 nucleotides read TGTGCCAGTAGGGGACAGGGCACCGTTAACACTGAAGCTTTCTTT. Full variable domain (missing parts from reference TRBV19 and TRBJ1-1): DGGITQSPKYLFRKEGQNVTLSCEQNLNHDAMYWYRQDPGQGLRLIYYSQIVNDFQKGDIAEGYSVSREKKESFPLTVTSAQKNPTAFYLCASRGQGTVNTEAFFGQGTRLTVV.

CDR3 sequence reads: CASSQQGTDTQYF. DNA of the CDR3: TGTGCCAGCAGCCAGCAGGGAACAGATACGCAGTATTTT. The chain joins TRBV3-1 (or the pseudogene TRBV3-2) to TRBJ2-3, with D maybe TRBD1 (5 bases). CDR3 size: 13 residues. Germline V gene data show CDR1 as LGHDT and CDR2 as YNNKEL (reference sequence). V dropped 3 bases and J dropped 3 bases, with 7 bases sitting between them.

This clone appeared once. V usage is TRBV7-2 and J usage is TRBJ2-3, with 12 bases identical to TRBD2. CDR1 SGHTA and CDR2 FQGNSA come from the germline V gene. Unmatched junction bases numbered 11, after V lost 1 base and J lost 3 bases. The CDR3 sequence is 19 residues long. The CDR3 DNA reads TGTGCCAGCAGCTTAGTGGTCACCTCCGGACTAGCGGGGACAGATACGCAGTATTTT. This sequence encodes CASSLVVTSGLAGTDTQYF.

V usage is TRBV28 and J usage is TRBJ1-2; maybe TRBD1 (6 bases). V dropped 6 bases and J dropped 3 bases, with 20 bases sitting between them. The germline gives CDR1 MDHEN, CDR2 SYDVKM. The CDR3 totals 16 residues. CDR3 sequence reads: CASRSPAGGPHYGYTF. In nucleotides, the CDR3 is TGTGCCAGCAGAAGTCCCGCCGGGGGGCCACACTATGGCTACACCTTC.

V and J are TRBV12-3 or TRBV12-4 and TRBJ1-5; the D is unclear. Between the trimmed V and J ends, which lost 1 base and 2 bases, there was a span of 3 bases. The CDR3 spans 13 residues. CDR3 sequence (DNA): TGTGCCAGCAGTTTAGTTCGCAATCAGCCCCAGCATTTT. Translating it yields CASSLVRNQPQHF.

The rearrangement links TRBV9 to TRBJ1-2; D possibly corresponds to TRBD1 (6 bases). This CDR3 has 15 residues. Germline V gives CDR1 SGDLS, CDR2 YYNGEE. V lost 3 bases and J lost 3, with 15 bases in between. CDR3 in DNA: TGTGCCAGCAGCGCCGGGACAACCTCTCACTATGGCTACACCTTC. Amino acid sequence: CASSAGTTSHYGYTF.

V and J are TRBV6-2 or TRBV6-3 and TRBJ1-2, with D uncertain. Germline-derived CDR1 and CDR2 are MNHEY and SVGEGT. The germline V and J ends were trimmed by 0 bases and 4 bases, with 12 bases remaining between them. The CDR3 loop spans 15 amino acids. The CDR3 DNA is TGTGCCAGCAGTTACTCGATTGAGCCATCCTATGGCTACACCTTC. Its translation: CASSYSIEPSYGYTF.

This clone was picked up one time. This rearrangement joins TRBV6-2 or TRBV6-3 to TRBJ1-2, with D uncertain. Germline assignment: CDR1 MNHEY and CDR2 SVGEGT. This CDR3 comprises 13 residues. Trimming took 6 bases from V and 3 from J, leaving 11 bases between them. The CDR3 DNA reads as TGTGCCAGCAGCCTGGGAATTTACTATGGCTACACCTTC. It yields the protein CASSLGIYYGYTF.

V usage is TRBV2 and J usage is TRBJ2-1; D unclear. This CDR3 has 14 amino acids. The V gene's germline CDR1 is SNHLY and CDR2 FYNNEI. Trimming shortened V by 6 bases and J by 0 bases, and 9 bases separated the two germline ends. The CDR3 DNA follows: TGTGCCAGCAGGGCCCGAAGCTCCTACAATGAGCAGTTCTTC. It yields the protein CASRARSSYNEQFF.

The chain links TRBV6-2 or TRBV6-3 to TRBJ1-3; 7 bases are shared with TRBD1. J gave up 0 bases and V 0 bases, and 8 bases lay outside the gene matches. This CDR3 contains 18 residues. The germline V gene has CDR1 MNHEY and CDR2 SVGEGT. The CDR3 protein is CASSYSTSGQLSGNTIYF. The CDR3 region has the DNA TGTGCCAGCAGTTACTCGACCTCGGGACAGCTCTCTGGAAACACCATATATTTT.

The chain employs TRBV5-1 and TRBJ2-2; no clear D gene. The CDR3 has 13 amino acids. Germline V lookup: CDR1 SGHRS, CDR2 YFSETQ. The ends were cut back, 1 base at V and 8 bases at J, with 9 bases in the middle. The CDR3 nucleotides read TGCGCCAGCAGCTTGTATCAAGTGGGGGAGCTGTTTTTT. Translating gives CASSLYQVGELFF.

CDR3 loop: CASSLETGTYEQYF. The CDR3 region has the DNA TGTGCCAGCAGCTTGGAGACAGGAACCTACGAGCAGTACTTC. The chain uses TRBV7-9 and TRBJ2-7; tentative D call: TRBD1 (6 bases). Germline lookup yields CDR1 SEHNR and CDR2 FQNEAQ (reference sequence). The CDR3 runs to 14 residues. Trimming took 3 bases from V and 2 from J, leaving 11 bases between them.

This chain links TRBV6-2 or TRBV6-3 with TRBJ1-6, with no clear D. This CDR3 comprises 12 residues. Per germline, CDR1 MNHEY and CDR2 SVGEGT. Trimming removed 2 bases from V and 10 bases from J, with 6 bases in between. In DNA, the CDR3 is TGTGCCAGCAGTTACATCGAATCACCCCTCCACTTT. Translated: CASSYIESPLHF.

The chain is built from TRBV7-3 and TRBJ2-2, with TRBD1 identical over 7 bases. Germline V CDR1 and CDR2: SGHTA, FQGTGA. The CDR3 is 17 residues long. The V gene end was trimmed by 5 bases and the J gene end by 0 bases; junction bases not matched to a gene: 9. The chain's CDR3 is CASSSGPGQSNTGELFF. The CDR3 DNA sequence: TGTGCCAGCAGCAGTGGACCGGGACAGTCGAACACCGGGGAGCTGTTTTTT.

V and J are TRBV3-1 (or the pseudogene TRBV3-2) and TRBJ2-2, with 7 positions matching TRBD1. The V segment lost 4 bases and the J segment 7 bases; nucleotides outside the gene matches: 12. The CDR3 is made up of 16 amino acids. Germline CDR1 reads LGHDT; CDR2 reads YNNKEL (reference sequence). The CDR3 region has the DNA TGTGCCAGCAGCCTAAGACAGGGAGCCCTTGGCGGGGAGCTGTTTTTT. This gives the protein CASSLRQGALGGELFF.

The J gene is TRBJ1-1, the V gene TRBV5-1; perhaps TRBD1 as D (5 bases). The V and J ends lost 4 bases and 1 base respectively, with 17 bases between them. CDR1 and CDR2 (germline): SGHRS, YFSETQ. CDR3 length: 16 amino acids. The CDR3 DNA reads TGCGCCAGCAGCCCCCTCGGGCCCAGGGAGAACACTGAAGCTTTCTTT. It specifies CASSPLGPRENTEAFF.

The chain has TRBV10-3 and TRBJ2-7; 9 bases align to TRBD1. CDR1 is ENHRY and CDR2 is SYGVKD in the germline V gene. The length of the CDR3 is 13 residues. With V trimmed by 10 bases and J by 1 base, 5 bases remained unmatched. CDR3 residues: CASSGTGSYEQYF. CDR3 DNA: TGTGCCAGCTCCGGGACAGGGTCCTACGAGCAGTACTTC.

The genes are TRBV6-5 and TRBJ1-1; no firm D call. Trimming took off 3 bases at V and 6 bases at J, with 11 bases between the two ends. There are 13 residues in the CDR3. Germline CDR1 and CDR2: MNHEY and SVGAGI. This chain's CDR3 is CASSYSVGSEAFF. CDR3 coding DNA: TGTGCCAGCAGTTATTCGGTTGGTTCTGAAGCTTTCTTT.

This clone counts as medium-sized (0.01 to 0.1%). The chain's CDR3 is CASSGTRGYLADTQYF. The CDR3 DNA follows: TGTGCCAGCAGCGGGACCAGGGGGTATTTGGCAGATACGCAGTATTTT. The chain employs TRBV9 and TRBJ2-3, with 7 bases that match TRBD1. This CDR3 has 16 residues. Germline V CDR1 and CDR2: SGDLS, YYNGEE. V trimming: 3 bases; J trimming: 4 bases; junction bases outside the gene matches: 11.

The chain has TRBV19 and TRBJ2-7; TRBD1 is a possible D gene (6 bases). The CDR3 sequence is 14 residues long. V was pared by 5 bases and J by 0 bases, with 11 bases between. Germline-derived CDR1 and CDR2 are LNHDA and SQIVND (reference sequence). This CDR3 is CASSGDKSSYEQYF. The CDR3, as DNA: TGTGCCAGTAGTGGGGACAAGAGCTCCTACGAGCAGTACTTC. Looking up the rest from reference TRBV19 and TRBJ2-7 gives the full variable domain: DGGITQSPKYLFRKEGQNVTLSCEQNLNHDAMYWYRQDPGQGLRLIYYSQIVNDFQKGDIAEGYSVSREKKESFPLTVTSAQKNPTAFYLCASSGDKSSYEQYFGPGTRLTVT.